The rows below give T cell receptor beta chains drawn from one sample of a study of T cells in Graves' hyperthyroidism and ophthalmopathy. MiXCR, run by TCRdb on the multiplex PCR reads, gives a single entry per CDR3 protein. The sample carries about 620,000 distinct CDR3 sequences, around 15% recorded once. Sequencing was performed on blood. The origin of the receptors is a woman in her twenties or thirties with Graves' hyperthyroidism. Both conserved end residues are part of each CDR3. D genes are given only for firm matches. Clone size appears in some rows only: once, few, many, or a class for an expanded clone.

clone size,D gene,V gene,J gene,CDR3 DNA,CDR3 protein
many,.,TRBV5-1,TRBJ1-5,TGCGCCAGCAGCCCAGCAGAGAATCAGCCCCAGCATTTT,CASSPAENQPQHF
many,.,TRBV28,TRBJ2-1,TGTGCCAGCAGTTTCCCCGCCGTCTCAGCGGACACCTACAATGAGCAGTTCTTC,CASSFPAVSADTYNEQFF
many,TRBD2,TRBV3-1,TRBJ2-1,TGTGCCAGCAGCCAAGACTCTAGCGGGCTCTACAATGAGCAGTTCTTC,CASSQDSSGLYNEQFF
few,.,TRBV20-1,TRBJ2-5,TGCAGTGCTTCTGATGGCCGGGGGACCCAAGAGACCCAGTACTTC,CSASDGRGTQETQYF
many,.,TRBV5-1,TRBJ1-1,TGCGCCAGCAGCTTGAAGATGGTGGGCACTGAAGCTTTCTTT,CASSLKMVGTEAFF
many,.,TRBV30,TRBJ2-3,TGTGCCTGTAGTCAGGGCACAGATACGCAGTATTTT,CACSQGTDTQYF
few,TRBD1,TRBV10-3,TRBJ2-2,TGTGCCACTACGGGGACAGACATCATACAGAACACCGGGGAGCTGTTTTTT,CATTGTDIIQNTGELFF
few,.,TRBV4-2,TRBJ2-1,TGTGCCAGCAGCCACCGAGGGAGAGGGGGCTACAATGAGCAGTTCTTC,CASSHRGRGGYNEQFF
.,.,TRBV19,TRBJ2-1,TGTGCCAGTAGTATCCTAGCCGCCGACGATGAGCAGTTCTTC,CASSILAADDEQFF
few,.,TRBV3-1,TRBJ2-2,TGTGCCAGCAGCCTAAGGGGGGGCCCCGGGGAGCTGTTTTTT,CASSLRGGPGELFF
.,TRBD1,TRBV30,TRBJ1-2,TGTGCCTGGAGGAGGAACGACAGGGAGAGCACCTTC,CAWRRNDRESTF
many,.,TRBV27,TRBJ2-1,TGTGCCAGCAGTCACCGTCCTAATGAGCAGTTCTTC,CASSHRPNEQFF
many,TRBD2,TRBV5-1,TRBJ2-5,TGCGCCAGCAGCGGGGGACTAGAGAGAGGAACCCAGTACTTC,CASSGGLERGTQYF
.,TRBD1,TRBV6-2/TRBV6-3,TRBJ2-2,TGTGCCAGCAGTTACAGGGACAGGTCCACCGGGGAGCTGTTTTTT,CASSYRDRSTGELFF
many,TRBD1,TRBV6-1,TRBJ2-5,TGTGCCAGCAGAAAAGACCGGGACAGGGGTTATGAGACCCAGTACTTC,CASRKDRDRGYETQYF
.,.,TRBV19,TRBJ1-1,TGTGCCAGTAGTCCGGGGGCGGAAGCTTTCTTT,CASSPGAEAFF
few,.,TRBV2,TRBJ1-5,TGTGCCAGCAGTGGGCGGCTGGGGGGTAATCAGCCCCAGCATTTT,CASSGRLGGNQPQHF
many,TRBD1,TRBV7-2,TRBJ1-1,TGTGCCAGCCTTAGGGGGCGGAACACTGAAGCTTTCTTT,CASLRGRNTEAFF
many,.,TRBV18,TRBJ2-7,TGTGCCAGCTCAAGTGCGGGACGGCGGATATCCTACGAGCAGTACTTC,CASSSAGRRISYEQYF
few,TRBD1,TRBV30,TRBJ2-3,TGTACCTGGAGTTCAGGGGGAGTCACAGATACGCAGTATTTT,CTWSSGGVTDTQYF
.,TRBD1,TRBV5-4,TRBJ2-4,TGTGCCAGCAGTCTTCGACAGGGAGAATGGAACATTCAGTACTTC,CASSLRQGEWNIQYF
.,TRBD2,TRBV5-1,TRBJ2-2,TGCGCCAGCAGCTTGGGGCGGACTAGCGGGTCGAACACCGGGGAGCTGTTTTTT,CASSLGRTSGSNTGELFF
many,.,TRBV28,TRBJ1-1,TGTGCCAGCAGTCTACTCCAGGGGAGCACTGAAGCTTTCTTT,CASSLLQGSTEAFF
many,.,TRBV11-2,TRBJ1-4,TGTGCCAGCAGCTTAAGGTCCATTAATGAAAAACTGTTTTTT,CASSLRSINEKLFF
few,.,TRBV20-1,TRBJ1-6,TGCAGTGCTACTAACAGGGTGGTTTATTCACCCCTCCACTTT,CSATNRVVYSPLHF
.,.,TRBV18,TRBJ1-2,TGTGCCAGCTCGATAGGACGGGCGGAGGGCTACACCTTC,CASSIGRAEGYTF